This TCR beta chain derives from a study of T cell repertoires in cytomegalovirus infection. Study summary: Public TCR beta signatures were indicative of both CMV infection and a matching HLA type. Study outcomes and limitations: CMV-specific HLA-C-restricted TCR beta clonotypes dominated the ex vivo response. Identification of carriers of CMV plus the relevant HLA was performed using cumulative public TCR beta family frequency.

Trimming left V 6 bases short and J 0 bases short, with 10 bases between. The CDR3 contains 14 residues. Germline V CDR1 and CDR2: SGHTA, FQGNSA. TCRdb fed the reads into MiXCR, producing one record per CDR3 protein. Altogether more than 150,000 distinct CDR3 sequences are present, roughly a fifth being singletons, with the ten largest covering 2.9%. Ten or more counts support this clonotype. No antigen is known for it. The sequence was collected from a human donor in good health (CMV status not recorded). Some clones in this sample may be carry-over from other donors' samples. The V call is TRBV7-2, the J call TRBJ2-3, with D perhaps matching TRBD2 (6 bases). Material: PBMCs. CDR3 DNA: TGTGCCAGCAGTTCCAGCGGGAGCACAGATACGCAGTATTTT. Translation: CASSSSGSTDTQYF.